The T cell receptor beta chain under discussion was sequenced for a study of CD8 T cells in Susac syndrome (dated 2019 in TCRdb). Regarding the research as a whole: Among the Susac syndrome patients who were sequenced, clinically active disease was present in about 6 and clinical remission was observed in roughly 8. Whether CD8+ T cell activation and differentiation in Susac syndrome was antigen driven was tested using repertoire sequencing. At the time of blood withdrawal, Susac syndrome patients were either therapy-naive, taking corticosteroids (with some also receiving IVIg), or on IVIg alone. Beyond this particular receptor, the publication reports: The study acknowledged that relatively few individuals were included in the TCR sequencing and HLA analysis. No clonal expansion was detected in the CD4+ T cell repertoire of Susac syndrome patients.

RNA was extracted using the RNeasy kit, and roughly 0.45 to 1 microgram was reverse transcribed with random hexamers. The immunoSEQ multiplex PCR assay, covering 54 Vbeta and 13 Jbeta segments, was used to amplify TCR beta CDR3 regions. PCR amplification bias was corrected by using a synthetic template baseline for primer optimization and computational correction. Concerning the study's data processing: Reads were annotated to V, D and J genes according to IMGT and were analyzed with immunoSEQ Analyzer, with only productive sequences retained. Clonality was calculated as one minus the Shannon entropy normalized by log2 of the number of productive unique sequences. For each patient and control, public and private clones were evaluated among the 100 most prevalent clones. Clones were defined as Susac-specific when absent from the healthy and MS cohorts, from approximately 1,100 published viral clones and from other ImmuneACCESS disease sequences. Through fastp at Q25 and MiXCR, TCRdb rebuilt clones from the public reads, retaining in-frame beta chains. Rows with a matching CDR3 protein are joined into one entry that keeps the most common DNA and genes. These V and J calls originate from TCRdb's pipeline instead of the authors' own analysis. This sample has roughly 150,000 distinct CDR3 sequences in its table, and around 95% of those were observed once. The biggest ten clones account for approximately 0.15% of the sample.

Peripheral blood CD8+ and CD4+ T cells from healthy donors, Susac syndrome patients and multiple sclerosis patients were profiled by high-throughput TCR beta sequencing. Susac syndrome patients met recently defined diagnostic criteria for definite or probable disease. Bulk CD8+ and CD4+ T cells were purified by magnetic negative isolation, whereas CD8+ TEMRA cells were enriched by FACS. Blood was collected in EDTA tubes and processed within 24 hours, with PBMCs isolated through density gradient centrifugation. PBMCs intended for TCR sequencing were frozen in liquid nitrogen and were later thawed in a 37 degrees C water bath. Purity of sorted or isolated CD4+, CD8+ and CD8+ TEMRA cells was at least 90%. Via the germline V gene, CDR1 is SQVTM and CDR2 ANQGSEA. Trimming accounts for 6 bases at V and 5 bases at J, while the number of junction bases matched to no gene is 6. Measured from the cysteine to the phenylalanine, the CDR3 is 13 residues long. Just the 39-base CDR3 DNA is kept, in frame starting at base 1.

About this clonotype itself: There is no known antigen for this receptor. Per-base qualities were not stored, and no clone one base away is much larger.

The sequence links TRBV29-1 to TRBJ1-1; 10 middle bases align to TRBD1. The sequence was obtained from a human donor with Susac syndrome. What was sequenced was CD4+ T cells from PBMCs. The CDR3 region: CSVDRGQSTEAFF. The nucleotides are TGCAGCGTCGACAGGGGGCAATCGACTGAAGCTTTCTTT.